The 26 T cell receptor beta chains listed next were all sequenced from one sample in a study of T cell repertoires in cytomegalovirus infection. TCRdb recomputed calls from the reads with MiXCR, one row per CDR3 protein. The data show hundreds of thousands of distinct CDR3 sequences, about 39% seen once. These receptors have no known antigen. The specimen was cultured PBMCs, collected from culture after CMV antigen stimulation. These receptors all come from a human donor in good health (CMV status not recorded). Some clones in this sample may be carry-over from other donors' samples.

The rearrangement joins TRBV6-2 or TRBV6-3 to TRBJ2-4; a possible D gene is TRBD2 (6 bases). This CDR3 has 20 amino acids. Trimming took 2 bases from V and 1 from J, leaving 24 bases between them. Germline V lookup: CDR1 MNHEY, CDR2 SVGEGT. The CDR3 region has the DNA TGTGCCAGCAGTTACGCAATCACTAGCCACTACGCTAGCGCCAAAAACATTCAGTACTTC. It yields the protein CASSYAITSHYASAKNIQYF.

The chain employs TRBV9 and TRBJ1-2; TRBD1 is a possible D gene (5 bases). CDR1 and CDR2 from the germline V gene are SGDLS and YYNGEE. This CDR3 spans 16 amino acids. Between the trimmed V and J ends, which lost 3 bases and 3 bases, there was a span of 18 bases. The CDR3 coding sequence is TGTGCCAGCAGCGAGGGAATTTGGGGGGATGACTATGGCTACACCTTC. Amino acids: CASSEGIWGDDYGYTF.

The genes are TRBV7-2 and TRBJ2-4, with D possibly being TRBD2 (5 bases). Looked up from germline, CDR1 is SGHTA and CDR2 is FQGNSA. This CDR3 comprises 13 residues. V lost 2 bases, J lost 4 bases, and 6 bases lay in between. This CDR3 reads CASSLTGKNIQYF. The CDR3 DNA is TGTGCCAGCAGCTTAACGGGAAAAAACATTCAGTACTTC.

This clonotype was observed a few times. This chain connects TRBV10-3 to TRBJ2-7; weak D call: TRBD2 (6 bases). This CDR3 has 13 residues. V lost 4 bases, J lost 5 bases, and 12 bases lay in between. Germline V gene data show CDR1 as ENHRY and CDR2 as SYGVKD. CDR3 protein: CAISATGDHEQYF. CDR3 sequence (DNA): TGTGCCATCAGTGCGACGGGGGACCACGAGCAGTACTTC.

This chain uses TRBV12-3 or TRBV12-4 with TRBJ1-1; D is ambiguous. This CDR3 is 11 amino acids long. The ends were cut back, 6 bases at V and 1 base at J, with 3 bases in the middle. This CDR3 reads CASSPNTEAFF. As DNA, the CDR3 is TGTGCCAGCAGCCCGAACACTGAAGCTTTCTTT.

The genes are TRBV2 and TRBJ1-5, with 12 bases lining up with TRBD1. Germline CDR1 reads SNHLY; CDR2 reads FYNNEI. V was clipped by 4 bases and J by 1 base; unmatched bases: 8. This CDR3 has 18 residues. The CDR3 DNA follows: TGTGCCAGCAGTGTGGGGACAGGGGGCGCCGGGAGCAATCAGCCCCAGCATTTT. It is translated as CASSVGTGGAGSNQPQHF.

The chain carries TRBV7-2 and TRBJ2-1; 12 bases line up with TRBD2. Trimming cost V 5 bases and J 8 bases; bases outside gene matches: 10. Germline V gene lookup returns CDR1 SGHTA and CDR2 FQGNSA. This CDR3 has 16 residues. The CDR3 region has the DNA TGTGCCAGCAGCCCTACTAGCGGGAGGTACTCCCATGAGCAGTTCTTC. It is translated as CASSPTSGRYSHEQFF.

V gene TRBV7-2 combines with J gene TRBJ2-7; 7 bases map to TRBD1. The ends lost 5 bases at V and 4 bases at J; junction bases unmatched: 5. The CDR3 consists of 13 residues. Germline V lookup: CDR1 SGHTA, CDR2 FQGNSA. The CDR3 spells CASSALQGYEQYF. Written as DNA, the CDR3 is TGTGCCAGCAGCGCGTTACAGGGGTACGAGCAGTACTTC.

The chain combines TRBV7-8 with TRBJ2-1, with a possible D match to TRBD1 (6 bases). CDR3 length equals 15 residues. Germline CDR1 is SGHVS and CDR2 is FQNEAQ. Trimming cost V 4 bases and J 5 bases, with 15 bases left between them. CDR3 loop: CASSSGHQRHNEQFF. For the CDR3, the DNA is TGTGCCAGCAGCTCGGGACACCAGAGGCACAATGAGCAGTTCTTC.

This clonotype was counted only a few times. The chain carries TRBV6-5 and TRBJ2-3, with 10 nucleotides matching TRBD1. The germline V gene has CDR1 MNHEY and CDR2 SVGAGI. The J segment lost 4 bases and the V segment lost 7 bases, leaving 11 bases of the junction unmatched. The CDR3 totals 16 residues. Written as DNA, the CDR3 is TGTGCCAGCACCTCCCGATGGGACAGGGGCGCAGATACGCAGTATTTT. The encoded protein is CASTSRWDRGADTQYF.

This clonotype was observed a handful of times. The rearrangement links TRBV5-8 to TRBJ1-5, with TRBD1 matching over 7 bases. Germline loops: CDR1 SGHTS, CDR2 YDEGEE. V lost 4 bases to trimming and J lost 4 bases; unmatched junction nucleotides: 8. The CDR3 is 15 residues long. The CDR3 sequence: CASSLGGRRNQPQHF. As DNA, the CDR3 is TGTGCCAGCAGCCTAGGGGGCCGTCGAAATCAGCCCCAGCATTTT.

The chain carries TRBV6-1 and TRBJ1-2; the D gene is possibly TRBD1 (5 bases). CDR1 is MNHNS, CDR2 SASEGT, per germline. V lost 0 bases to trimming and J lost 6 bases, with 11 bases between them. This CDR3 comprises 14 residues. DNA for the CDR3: TGTGCCAGCAGTGAAGCCGAGGGGATGGATGGCTACACCTTC. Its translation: CASSEAEGMDGYTF.

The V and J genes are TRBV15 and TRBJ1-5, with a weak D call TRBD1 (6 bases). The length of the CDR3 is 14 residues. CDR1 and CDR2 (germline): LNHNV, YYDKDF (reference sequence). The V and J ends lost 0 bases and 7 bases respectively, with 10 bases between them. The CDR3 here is CATSRDRGRQPQHF. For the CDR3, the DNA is TGTGCCACCAGCAGAGATCGGGGGCGGCAGCCCCAGCATTTT.

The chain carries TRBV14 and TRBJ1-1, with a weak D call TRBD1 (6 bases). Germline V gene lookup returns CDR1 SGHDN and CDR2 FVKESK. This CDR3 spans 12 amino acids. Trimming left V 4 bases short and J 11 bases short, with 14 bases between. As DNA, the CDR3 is TGTGCCAGCAGCCGGACAGCTAATCAGGCTTTCTTT. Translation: CASSRTANQAFF. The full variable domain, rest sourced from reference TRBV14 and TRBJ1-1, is EAGVTQFPSHSVIEKGQTVTLRCDPISGHDNLYWYRRVMGKEIKFLLHFVKESKQDESGMPNNRFLAERTGGTYSTLKVQPAELEDSGVYFCASSRTANQAFFGQGTRLTVV.

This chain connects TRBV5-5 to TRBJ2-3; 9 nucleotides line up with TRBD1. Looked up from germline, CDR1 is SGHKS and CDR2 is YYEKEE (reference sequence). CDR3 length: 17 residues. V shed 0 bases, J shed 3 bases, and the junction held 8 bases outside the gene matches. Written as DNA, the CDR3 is TGTGCCAGCAGCTTGGGGTACCGGGACAGGGTAACAGATACGCAGTATTTT. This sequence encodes CASSLGYRDRVTDTQYF.

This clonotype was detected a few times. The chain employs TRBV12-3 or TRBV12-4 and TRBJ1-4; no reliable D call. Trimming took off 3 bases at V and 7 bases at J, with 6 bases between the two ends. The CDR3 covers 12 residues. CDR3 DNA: TGTGCCAGCAGTTTTTCCGGTGAAAAACTGTTTTTT. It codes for CASSFSGEKLFF.

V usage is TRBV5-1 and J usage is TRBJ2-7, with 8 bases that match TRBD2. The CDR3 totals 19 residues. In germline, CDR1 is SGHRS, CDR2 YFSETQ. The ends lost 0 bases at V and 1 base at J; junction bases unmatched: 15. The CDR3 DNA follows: TGCGCCAGCAGCTTGGCCGCTGTCGGGGGGGGGAGTGCTTCCTACGAGCAGTACTTC. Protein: CASSLAAVGGGSASYEQYF.

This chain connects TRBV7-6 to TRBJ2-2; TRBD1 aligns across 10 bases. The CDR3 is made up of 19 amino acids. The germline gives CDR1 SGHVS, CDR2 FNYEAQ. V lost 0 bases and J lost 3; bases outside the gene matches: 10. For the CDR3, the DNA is TGTGCCAGCAGCTTAGCCCGCGGGGGACAGGGGATCGACACCGGGGAGCTGTTTTTT. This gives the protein CASSLARGGQGIDTGELFF.

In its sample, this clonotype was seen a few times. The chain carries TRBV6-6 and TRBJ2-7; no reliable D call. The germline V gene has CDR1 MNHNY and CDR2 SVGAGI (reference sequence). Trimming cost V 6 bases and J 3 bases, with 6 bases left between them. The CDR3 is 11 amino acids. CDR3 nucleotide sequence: TGTGCCAGCAGGCAAAACTACGAGCAGTACTTC. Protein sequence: CASRQNYEQYF.

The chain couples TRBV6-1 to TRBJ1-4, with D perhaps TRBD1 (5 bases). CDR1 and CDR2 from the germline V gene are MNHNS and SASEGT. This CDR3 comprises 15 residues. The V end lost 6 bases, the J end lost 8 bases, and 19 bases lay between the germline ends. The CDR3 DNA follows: TGTGCCAGCAGCACACCGGGACCCCTTTGGGAAAAACTGTTTTTT. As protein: CASSTPGPLWEKLFF.

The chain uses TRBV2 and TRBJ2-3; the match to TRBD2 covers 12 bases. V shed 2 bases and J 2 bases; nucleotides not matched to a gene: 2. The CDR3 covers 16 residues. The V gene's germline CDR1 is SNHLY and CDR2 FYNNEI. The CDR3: CASSERTSGVTDTQYF. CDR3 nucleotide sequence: TGTGCCAGCAGTGAAAGGACTAGCGGGGTCACAGATACGCAGTATTTT.

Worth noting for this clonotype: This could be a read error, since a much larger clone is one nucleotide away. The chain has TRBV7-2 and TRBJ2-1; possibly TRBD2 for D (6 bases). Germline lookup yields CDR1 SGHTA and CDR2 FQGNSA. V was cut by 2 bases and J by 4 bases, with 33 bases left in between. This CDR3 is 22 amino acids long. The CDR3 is CASSLISGVAEGPPRSYNEQFF. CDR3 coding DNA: TGTGCCAGCAGCTTAATATCGGGTGTGGCGGAGGGACCACCTCGGTCGTACAATGAGCAGTTCTTC.

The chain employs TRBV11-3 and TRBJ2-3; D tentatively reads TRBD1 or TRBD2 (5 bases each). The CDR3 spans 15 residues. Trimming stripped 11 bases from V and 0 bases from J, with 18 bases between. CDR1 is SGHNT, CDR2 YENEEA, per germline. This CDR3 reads CAPRWDGKSTDTQYF. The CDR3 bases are TGTGCCCCAAGGTGGGACGGAAAAAGCACAGATACGCAGTATTTT.

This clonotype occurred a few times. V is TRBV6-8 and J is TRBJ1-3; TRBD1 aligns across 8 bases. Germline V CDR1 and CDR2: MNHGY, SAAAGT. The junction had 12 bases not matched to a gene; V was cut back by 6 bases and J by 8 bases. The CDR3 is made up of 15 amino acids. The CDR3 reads CASSRAGGNSDTIYF. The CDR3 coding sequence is TGTGCCAGCAGCCGCGCAGGGGGCAATTCGGACACCATATATTTT.

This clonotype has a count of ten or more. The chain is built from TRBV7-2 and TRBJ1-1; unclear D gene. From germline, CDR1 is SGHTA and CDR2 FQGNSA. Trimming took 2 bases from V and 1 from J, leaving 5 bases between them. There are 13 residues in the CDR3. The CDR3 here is CASSLRGNTEAFF. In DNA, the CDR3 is TGTGCCAGCAGCTTACGGGGGAACACTGAAGCTTTCTTT.

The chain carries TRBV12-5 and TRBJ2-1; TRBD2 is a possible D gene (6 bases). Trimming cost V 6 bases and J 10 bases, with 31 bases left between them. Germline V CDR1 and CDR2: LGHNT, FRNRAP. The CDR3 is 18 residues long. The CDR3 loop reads CASGLSGGVGLPGNEQFF. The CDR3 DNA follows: TGTGCTAGTGGACTATCCGGAGGGGTTGGACTCCCAGGTAACGAGCAGTTCTTC.